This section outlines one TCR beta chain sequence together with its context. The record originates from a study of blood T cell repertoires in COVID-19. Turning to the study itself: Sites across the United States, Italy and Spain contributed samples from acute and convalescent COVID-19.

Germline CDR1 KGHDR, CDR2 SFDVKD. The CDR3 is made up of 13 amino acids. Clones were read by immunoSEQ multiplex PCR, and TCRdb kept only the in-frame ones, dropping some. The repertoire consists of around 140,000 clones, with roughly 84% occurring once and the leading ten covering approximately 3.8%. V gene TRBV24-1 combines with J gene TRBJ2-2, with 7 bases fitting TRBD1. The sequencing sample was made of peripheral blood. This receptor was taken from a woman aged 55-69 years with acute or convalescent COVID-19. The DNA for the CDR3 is TGTGCGTACCGGGACAGACTCACCGGGGAGCTGTTTTTT. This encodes CAYRDRLTGELFF.